Following are 23 T cell receptor beta chains from one sample sequenced in a study of identical twins. MiXCR was run by TCRdb on the 5' RACE reads, yielding one entry per CDR3 protein. This table holds around 490,000 distinct CDR3 sequences, roughly an eighth found once. These sequences were also reported in another study, on yellow fever vaccine responses in identical twins.

Sequencing input: CD4+ T cells sorted from blood. These receptors all come from a young woman in good health.

The chain carries TRBV4-1 and TRBJ2-1, with TRBD2 as a possible D gene (7 bases). The CDR3 has 16 residues. Trimming left V 0 bases short and J 3 bases short, with 12 bases between. Per the germline V gene, CDR1 is MGHRA and CDR2 is YSYEKL. The CDR3 loop is CASSQDWGGHYNEQFF. The CDR3 DNA follows: TGCGCCAGCAGCCAAGATTGGGGGGGACACTACAATGAGCAGTTCTTC.

This clonotype has just a few counts. The chain combines TRBV5-1 with TRBJ1-2; tentatively, D is TRBD1 (5 bases). The germline V and J ends were trimmed by 0 bases and 2 bases, with 14 bases remaining between them. This CDR3 comprises 16 residues. Germline values: CDR1 SGHRS, CDR2 YFSETQ. Here the CDR3 reads CASSLGDSRANYGYTF. The CDR3 region has the DNA TGCGCCAGCAGCTTGGGAGACAGTCGTGCGAACTATGGCTACACCTTC.

This clonotype was detected a few times. The chain joins TRBV16 to TRBJ2-7; D is uncertain. Germline-derived CDR1 and CDR2 are KGHSY and FQNENV. There are 15 residues in the CDR3. Between the trimmed V and J ends, which lost 1 base and 0 bases, there was a span of 10 bases. CDR3 loop: CASSQLVTSSYEQYF. Written as DNA, the CDR3 is TGTGCCAGCAGCCAATTGGTCACGAGCTCCTACGAGCAGTACTTC.

This clonotype was seen many times. V usage is TRBV12-3 or TRBV12-4 and J usage is TRBJ2-3; 12 nucleotides agree with TRBD2. This CDR3 comprises 16 residues. V lost 5 bases to trimming and J lost 3 bases; unmatched junction nucleotides: 6. The CDR3 loop is CASSPTSGSGTDTQYF. The CDR3 nucleotides are TGTGCCAGCAGTCCGACTAGCGGGAGTGGGACAGATACGCAGTATTTT.

This clonotype was seen more than once but under ten times. The chain is built from TRBV4-3 and TRBJ2-7; 10 bases map to TRBD2. The CDR3 has 15 amino acids. The ends lost 1 base at V and 9 bases at J; junction bases unmatched: 9. CDR1 and CDR2 from the germline V gene are LGHNA and YSLEER. CDR3 sequence: CASSQGIAGGLVQYF. CDR3 nucleotide sequence: TGCGCCAGCAGCCAAGGGATAGCGGGAGGACTGGTGCAGTACTTC.

The chain joins TRBV6-2 or TRBV6-3 to TRBJ2-1; D not certain. Germline values: CDR1 MNHEY, CDR2 SVGEGT. V lost 0 bases, J lost 7 bases, and 13 bases lay in between. This CDR3 comprises 15 residues. CDR3 region: CASSYSPKARNEQFF. The CDR3 nucleotides read TGTGCCAGCAGTTACTCACCCAAGGCTCGGAATGAGCAGTTCTTC.

CDR3 DNA sequence: TGTGCCAGCGCATCACAGGGTCTTGACTCCGGGGAGCTGTTTTTT. This translates into CASASQGLDSGELFF. The chain combines TRBV28 with TRBJ2-2, with D perhaps matching TRBD1 (6 bases). Germline V gene data show CDR1 as MDHEN and CDR2 as SYDVKM. The CDR3 spans 15 residues. Trimming cost V 8 bases and J 6 bases, with 19 bases left between them.

This clonotype was seen a handful of times. V gene TRBV18 combines with J gene TRBJ2-3; D call uncertain. Germline V gene sequence: CDR1 KGHSH, CDR2 LQKENI. Trimming pared 3 bases from V and 4 bases from J, leaving 17 bases between. This CDR3 contains 16 residues. The CDR3 DNA reads TGTGCCAGCTCACCCAAGACGCTCCGAGTCGCAGATACGCAGTATTTT. Its protein product is CASSPKTLRVADTQYF.

This clonotype was detected a few times. J is TRBJ2-7 and V is TRBV18, with 10 bases that match TRBD1. The germline gives CDR1 KGHSH, CDR2 LQKENI. CDR3 length: 12 residues. V lost 5 bases, J lost 6 bases, and 1 base stayed unmatched. The CDR3 DNA reads TGTGCCAGCTCAAGGACAGGGGGCGAGCAGTACTTC. Its protein is CASSRTGGEQYF.

In this sample, this clonotype turned up many times. CDR3 in DNA: TGCGCCAGCAGCTTTGGGTCGGCATCCTATAATTCACCCCTCCACTTT. Its protein is CASSFGSASYNSPLHF. The rearrangement links TRBV5-1 to TRBJ1-6; D is unclear. This CDR3 comprises 16 residues. Trimming cost V 2 bases and J 1 base, with 10 bases left between them. Germline V CDR1 and CDR2: SGHRS, YFSETQ.

This clonotype has a handful of counts. This rearrangement joins TRBV7-2 to TRBJ2-1, with D possibly matching TRBD2 (6 bases). This CDR3 comprises 18 residues. V was pared by 1 base and J by 0 bases, with 16 bases between. The germline gives CDR1 SGHTA, CDR2 FQGNSA. CDR3 bases: TGTGCCAGCAGCTTAGGGCGGGGCACACCGAGCTCCTACAATGAGCAGTTCTTC. Translating it yields CASSLGRGTPSSYNEQFF.

In its sample, this clonotype was seen a few times. This rearrangement joins TRBV9 to TRBJ2-1; the match to TRBD2 covers 8 bases. This CDR3 comprises 18 residues. V dropped 2 bases and J dropped 2; count of bases not matched to a gene: 12. Germline CDR1 SGDLS, CDR2 YYNGEE. The CDR3 loop is CASSVSVGTRNTYNEQFF. As DNA, the CDR3 is TGTGCCAGCAGCGTTAGTGTTGGGACTAGAAATACCTACAATGAGCAGTTCTTC. The variable domain in full, completed from reference TRBV9 and TRBJ2-1, reads DSGVTQTPKHLITATGQRVTLRCSPRSGDLSVYWYQQSLDQGLQFLIQYYNGEERAKGNILERFSAQQFPDLHSELNLSSLELGDSALYFCASSVSVGTRNTYNEQFFGPGTRLTVL.

The chain has TRBV3-1 and TRBJ2-3; TRBD2 is a possible D gene (6 bases). This CDR3 contains 17 residues. V was trimmed by 3 bases and J by 3 bases, leaving 19 bases between them. Germline CDR1 reads LGHDT; CDR2 reads YNNKEL (reference sequence). DNA of the CDR3: TGTGCCAGCAGCCACGCTAAACTTGGACTAACAACAGATACGCAGTATTTT. It specifies CASSHAKLGLTTDTQYF.

The CDR3 here is CASSQDRGSYGYTF. For the CDR3, the DNA is TGTGCCAGCAGCCAAGATAGGGGTAGCTATGGCTACACCTTC. The chain recombines TRBV4-2 with TRBJ1-2, with TRBD1 as a possible D gene (5 bases). Trimming left V 0 bases short and J 4 bases short, with 9 bases between. Germline lookup yields CDR1 LGHNA and CDR2 YNFKEQ. The length of the CDR3 is 14 residues.

CDR3 bases: TGCGCCAGCAGCCAACGGACAGTGGCGAACACCGGGGAGCTGTTTTTT. Amino acids: CASSQRTVANTGELFF. The V and J genes are TRBV4-3 and TRBJ2-2, with a tentative D call TRBD1 (6 bases). The CDR3 loop spans 16 amino acids. Trimming removed 2 bases from V and 0 bases from J, with 10 bases in between. CDR1 LGHNA and CDR2 YSLEER come from the germline V gene.

The rearrangement uses TRBV12-3 or TRBV12-4 and TRBJ2-3; D is unresolved. This CDR3 has 14 amino acids. The V end lost 3 bases, the J end lost 2 bases, and 9 bases lay between the germline ends. The CDR3, as DNA: TGTGCCAGCAGTTTCGGGCCCTCCACAGATACGCAGTATTTT. Its translation is CASSFGPSTDTQYF.

The chain combines TRBV3-1 with TRBJ2-7, with 11 bases lining up with TRBD1. This CDR3 is built from 15 residues. Germline lookup yields CDR1 LGHDT and CDR2 YNNKEL (reference sequence). Trimming at V came to 2 bases and at J to 4 bases, leaving 4 bases not matched to a gene. CDR3 protein: CASSQKGQGEYEQYF. The CDR3 bases are TGTGCCAGCAGCCAAAAGGGACAGGGGGAATACGAGCAGTACTTC.

The rearrangement links TRBV7-2 to TRBJ2-7, with no clear D. The germline CDR1 and CDR2 sequences are SGHTA and FQGNSA. There are 13 residues in the CDR3. V gave up 0 bases and J gave up 5 bases, with 8 bases separating them. DNA of the CDR3: TGTGCCAGCAGCTTAGCAGTTCAGAACGAGCAGTACTTC. This translates into CASSLAVQNEQYF.

This clonotype was seen many times. V and J are TRBV20-1 and TRBJ2-1; D is uncertain. Germline V gives CDR1 DFQATT, CDR2 SNEGSKA (reference sequence). The CDR3 is 14 amino acids. Deletions cut 6 bases from V and 0 bases from J, with 12 bases between. Here the CDR3 DNA reads TGCAGTGCCTGGCAACCCGACTCCTACAATGAGCAGTTCTTC. Amino acid sequence: CSAWQPDSYNEQFF.

The table lists this clonotype with a few counts. The J gene is TRBJ2-5, the V gene TRBV24-1, with 7 bases that match TRBD1. The V segment lost 4 bases and the J segment 5 bases; nucleotides outside the gene matches: 9. This CDR3 spans 15 amino acids. Germline V gene sequence: CDR1 KGHDR, CDR2 SFDVKD. CDR3 DNA: TGTGCCACCAGTGAACGAAGGGGGCATCGGGAGACCCAGTACTTC. Translating gives CATSERRGHRETQYF.

The V and J genes are TRBV6-2 or TRBV6-3 and TRBJ1-6; D remains ambiguous. Germline V CDR1 and CDR2: MNHEY, SVGEGT. V was shortened by 2 bases and J by 7 bases, with 15 bases between the two germline ends. The CDR3 length is 16 residues. The CDR3 DNA sequence: TGTGCCAGCAGTTACGAGGCTAGGACGGGGAATTCACCCCTCCACTTT. Amino acid sequence: CASSYEARTGNSPLHF.

The chain employs TRBV27 and TRBJ2-1; 12 bases align to TRBD2. From germline, CDR1 is MNHEY and CDR2 SMNVEV (reference sequence). The CDR3 runs to 17 residues. The trim removed 7 bases at V and 2 bases at J, leaving 9 bases unmatched. CDR3 DNA: TGTGCCAGCATTTCCTTGACTAGCGGGGGTCCCTACAATGAGCAGTTCTTC. This translates into CASISLTSGGPYNEQFF.

This clonotype has more than one count but fewer than ten. The V call is TRBV15, the J call TRBJ2-2, with D uncertain. This CDR3 comprises 14 residues. The ends were cut back, 0 bases at V and 6 bases at J, with 8 bases in the middle. Germline loops: CDR1 LNHNV, CDR2 YYDKDF (reference sequence). The CDR3 sequence is CATSRDAVSGELFF. The CDR3 DNA is TGTGCCACCAGCAGAGATGCGGTGTCCGGGGAGCTGTTTTTT.